This entry is about one T cell receptor (beta chain). This sample stems from a study of CD8 T cells in Susac syndrome. Germline V gene data show CDR1 as LNHNV and CDR2 as YYDKDF (reference sequence). The CDR3 is made up of 15 amino acids. V lost 0 bases and J lost 1, with 10 bases in between. Roughly 0.45 to 1 ug RNA was reverse transcribed with random hexamers. TCRdb re-called the immunoSEQ multiplex PCR reads through MiXCR, storing one row per CDR3 protein. The sample has around 190,000 distinct CDR3 sequences, roughly 92% seen once. This clonotype originated in a human donor with Susac syndrome. V gene TRBV15 combines with J gene TRBJ2-7; the D gene is possibly TRBD1 (5 bases). Sample: CD4+ T cells from PBMCs. CDR3: CATSRDPGQSYEQYF. CDR3 nucleotides: TGTGCCACCAGCAGAGATCCCGGACAATCCTACGAGCAGTACTTC.